This T cell receptor (beta chain) was captured in a study of identical twins. This clonotype was detected many times. Its antigen is still unknown. General study results and limits: Not following the same donors, the study drew its conclusions from cross-sectional statistical analysis. Out-of-frame alpha sequences common to twins exhibited a surplus of low generation probability. Clonotypes of the beta chain that were abundant in cord blood carried fewer insertions (memory repertoires showed none).

Germline CDR1 and CDR2: KGHDR and SFDVKD. The V gene end was trimmed by 3 bases and the J gene end by 4 bases; junction bases not matched to a gene: 5. The CDR3 has 16 residues. Template switching created a universal primer site, and the cDNA included unique molecular identifiers. TCRdb analysed the 5' RACE reads with MiXCR anew, one entry per CDR3 protein. The sample consists of approximately 600,000 distinct CDR3 sequences, roughly 7.2% of them appearing once. The same data also went into a second study, on yellow fever vaccine responses in identical twins.

The chain has TRBV24-1 and TRBJ2-2; 9 bases match TRBD1. The clonotype comes from a woman younger than 35 in good health. Material for sequencing was PBMCs. The CDR3 loop reads CATSDPGTGTTGELFF. CDR3 nucleotide sequence: TGTGCCACCAGTGATCCGGGGACAGGGACCACCGGGGAGCTGTTTTTT.